This record concerns one TCR beta chain sequence. TCRdb analysed the RT-PCR reads with MiXCR anew, one entry per CDR3 protein. The profile shows hundreds of thousands of distinct CDR3 sequences, approximately 17% of them singletons. Germline values: CDR1 DFQATT, CDR2 SNEGSKA (reference sequence). The CDR3 length is 15 residues. V dropped 4 bases and J dropped 2 bases, with 17 bases sitting between them. The data belong to a study of response to subunit inactivated influenza vaccine. The rearrangement links TRBV20-1 to TRBJ2-5, with D maybe TRBD1 (6 bases). The material sequenced was PBMCs from blood, taken 5 days after vaccination. This clonotype was obtained from a middle-aged man who received an inactivated influenza vaccine. The CDR3 sequence: CSATGQLVWQETQYF. CDR3 nucleotide sequence: TGCAGTGCTACGGGACAACTTGTCTGGCAAGAGACCCAGTACTTC.